The 7 T cell receptor beta chains below were found in one sample sequenced in a study of Ad26.COV2.S vaccination and SARS-CoV-2 variants. Clones were read by immunoSEQ multiplex PCR, and TCRdb kept only the in-frame ones, dropping some. The sample shows some 350,000 clones, roughly 81% of them seen only once. Treatment specified: 15 to 20 received Ad26.COV2.S at low or high dose, single or two shots; about 5 received placebo; per-sample allocation not given. Material that was analyzed had been drawn on day 63 after the first vaccine or placebo injection. Specimen: peripheral blood, collected in a trial of Ad26.COV2.S vaccine versus placebo. These receptor sequences come from a person aged 18-60 years who received the Ad26.COV2.S COVID-19 vaccine or a placebo.

This rearrangement joins TRBV4-2 to TRBJ1-2, with 9 positions matching TRBD1. Germline V gene data show CDR1 as LGHNA and CDR2 as YNFKEQ. This CDR3 is built from 16 residues. Trimming at V came to 1 base and at J to 6 bases, leaving 9 bases not matched to a gene. CDR3 residues: CASSQGHSGQGDGYTF. CDR3 DNA: TGTGCCAGCAGCCAAGGGCACTCGGGACAGGGAGATGGCTACACCTTC.

The chain employs TRBV7-8 and TRBJ1-4; D may be TRBD1 (5 bases). Trimming took 5 bases from V and 7 from J, leaving 14 bases between them. Per germline, CDR1 SGHVS and CDR2 FQNEAQ. There are 14 residues in the CDR3. The CDR3 is CASSLVGGGEKLFF. The DNA of the CDR3 is TGTGCCAGCAGCCTAGTTGGGGGTGGTGAAAAACTGTTTTTT.

V gene TRBV2 combines with J gene TRBJ2-1; D remains unclear. Germline V gives CDR1 SNHLY, CDR2 FYNNEI. Trimming stripped 3 bases from V and 10 bases from J, with 7 bases between. The CDR3 runs 11 residues. DNA for the CDR3: TGTGCCAGCAGTGACACTAAAGAGCAGTTCTTC. It yields the protein CASSDTKEQFF.

The rearrangement links TRBV7-2 to TRBJ2-2, with 11 bases aligning to TRBD2. Trimming at V came to 1 base and at J to 6 bases, leaving 4 bases not matched to a gene. Per the germline V gene, CDR1 is SGHTA and CDR2 is FQGNSA. The CDR3 has 16 residues. The CDR3 DNA sequence: TGTGCCAGCAGCTTAGTCCGACTAGCGGGATCCGGGGAGCTGTTTTTT. This encodes CASSLVRLAGSGELFF.

The chain combines TRBV19 with TRBJ2-7, with TRBD1 matching 11 bases. The germline V gene encodes CDR1 LNHDA and CDR2 SQIVND (reference sequence). CDR3 size: 15 residues. After removal of 4 bases from V and 3 bases from J, the junction contained 5 bases not matched to a gene. The CDR3 DNA sequence: TGTGCCAGTAGTACAAGGACAGGGGGCGTCTACGAGCAGTACTTC. Amino acids: CASSTRTGGVYEQYF.

This clone has a count of ten or more. The CDR3 bases are TGTGCCAGCAGCTCCTTCGGACAGGGGAGCTCCTACGAGCAGTACTTC. It translates to CASSSFGQGSSYEQYF. The J gene is TRBJ2-7, the V gene TRBV5-4; 9 bases map to TRBD1. Trimming removed 3 bases from V and 0 bases from J; junction bases left unmatched: 7. CDR1 is SGHNT, CDR2 YYREEE, per germline (reference sequence). This CDR3 comprises 16 residues.

The genes are TRBV10-3 and TRBJ2-1; TRBD2 matches 7 bases. The CDR3 extends over 14 amino acids. V was clipped by 6 bases and J by 10 bases; unmatched bases: 12. CDR1 ENHRY and CDR2 SYGVKD come from the germline V gene. The CDR3, as DNA: TGTGCCATCAGGGCTAGCGGCCCGGAGGGGGAGCAGTTCTTC. Translating gives CAIRASGPEGEQFF.